The rows below give T cell receptor beta chains drawn from one sample of a study of T cell responses to AZD1222 COVID-19 vaccine. TCRdb's table, derived via immunoSEQ multiplex PCR, lists solely in-frame clones and lacks some. Of approximately 190,000 clones in the sample, around 93% were seen once. Specimen: peripheral blood, collected on day 0 of AZD1222 vaccination. Source of these receptors: an adult in good health. Both conserved end residues are part of each CDR3. Each record gives: clone size, J gene, D gene, V gene, CDR3 DNA, CDR3 protein. D genes are given only for firm matches. Not all rows give a size; the values are once, few, many and, for expanded clones, a class.

- TRBJ2-7 TRBD2 TRBV7-2 TGTGCCAGCAGCTCCTCCGGGGGGGGCCCCTACGAGCAGTACTTC CASSSSGGGPYEQYF
- TRBJ1-4 - TRBV15 TGTGCCACCAGCAGAGAACAGGGTGAAAAACTGTTTTTT CATSREQGEKLFF
- TRBJ2-3 - TRBV9 TGTGCCAGCAGTGTCGCACAGGGCCCAGATACGCAGTATTTT CASSVAQGPDTQYF
- TRBJ2-5 - TRBV7-9 TGTGCCAGCAGCTTAGTCGCAGGGGCGGAGACCCAGTACTTC CASSLVAGAETQYF
- TRBJ2-7 - TRBV5-1 TGCGCCAGCAGCTTGACTGGCATTACCTACGAGCAGTACTTC CASSLTGITYEQYF
- TRBJ1-3 - TRBV6-6 TGTGCCAGCAGCCACCCGGGGGTCGGAGTCGGAAACACCATATATTTT CASSHPGVGVGNTIYF
- TRBJ2-1 TRBD2 TRBV7-9 TGTGCCAGCAGCTTATTTGCGGGAGGGTATTCATACAATGAGCAGTTCTTC CASSLFAGGYSYNEQFF
- TRBJ1-5 - TRBV12-3/TRBV12-4 TGTGCCAGCAGCTTGGGACCCAATCAGCCCCAGCATTTT CASSLGPNQPQHF
- TRBJ2-1 - TRBV4-1 TGCGCCAGCAGCTCCTACAAAGGGCGGGAAGCCTACAATGAGCAGTTCTTC CASSSYKGREAYNEQFF
- TRBJ2-1 TRBD1 TRBV10-3 TGTGCCATCAGTGAGTGGTCGGGACAGGGAGGCAATGAGCAGTTCTTC CAISEWSGQGGNEQFF
- TRBJ1-5 - TRBV6-2/TRBV6-3 TGTGCCAGCAGCCGAGTCCATTTATTAGCGCAGCCCCAGCATTTT CASSRVHLLAQPQHF
- TRBJ1-6 - TRBV9 TGTGCCAGCAGCGTAGGTCCCCAAAATTCACCCCTCCACTTT CASSVGPQNSPLHF
- TRBJ2-1 TRBD1 TRBV7-3 TGTGCCAGCAGCCGGGACAGGGTACGGCCTGAGCAGTTCTTC CASSRDRVRPEQFF
- TRBJ2-3 - TRBV7-3 TGTGCCAGCAGCTTAAGCCCCCCGGTCCTTAGCGGAGTCCCCACCACAGATACGCAGTATTTT CASSLSPPVLSGVPTTDTQYF
- TRBJ1-5 - TRBV4-1 TGCGCCAGCAGCCGAGGTGAGGGTCAGCCCCAGCATTTT CASSRGEGQPQHF
- TRBJ2-6 - TRBV7-8 TGTGCCAGCAGCTGGCCCAGGGGGGTGGCTGGGGCCAACGTCCTGACTTTC CASSWPRGVAGANVLTF
- TRBJ2-7 TRBD1 TRBV28 TGTGCCAGCAGTTTATATGGGACAGGGGACCACGAGCAGTACTTC CASSLYGTGDHEQYF
few TRBJ1-2 - TRBV6-5 TGTGCCACGAGCATAGCTAACTATGGCTACACCTTC CATSIANYGYTF
once TRBJ1-4 - TRBV4-2 TGTGCCAGCAGCCAAGTAGGGATAGGAACGGTGAAACTGTTTTTT CASSQVGIGTVKLFF
- TRBJ2-2 - TRBV19 TGTGCCAGTAGTATACCAACAGGGGCGGGGATGACCGGGGAGCTGTTTTTT CASSIPTGAGMTGELFF
- TRBJ1-2 - TRBV28 TGTGCCAGCAGTTTAAGCGGGGTCCTTAACTATGGCTACACCTTC CASSLSGVLNYGYTF
- TRBJ2-7 TRBD2 TRBV5-6 TGTGCCAGCAGTTTAGGACTAGTGGGGGAGCAGTACTTC CASSLGLVGEQYF
- TRBJ2-1 - TRBV28 TGTGCCAGCCAAGGAGACAACCGGTACTATAGTGAGCAGTTCTTC CASQGDNRYYSEQFF
- TRBJ2-7 TRBD2 TRBV4-1 TGCGCCAGCAGCCATAGCGGGAGTCCATACGAGCAGTACTTC CASSHSGSPYEQYF
- TRBJ2-5 TRBD1 TRBV4-1 TGCGCCAGCAGCCAAGAGGGACAGGGGGCGTGGGAGACCCAGTACTTC CASSQEGQGAWETQYF
- TRBJ2-7 TRBD2 TRBV4-1 TGCGCCAGCAGCCAAGGGGAGGGACCTTTAGACGAGCAGTACTTC CASSQGEGPLDEQYF
- TRBJ2-2 TRBD2 TRBV27 TGTGCCAGCAGTCATAGCGGGAGTCCAACCGGGGAGCTGTTTTTT CASSHSGSPTGELFF
- TRBJ2-5 - TRBV28 TGTGCCAGCAGGGGGGGCAGCCAGGATTATGCCCAGTACTTC CASRGGSQDYAQYF
- TRBJ2-4 TRBD2 TRBV28 TGTGCCAGCAGTCTCACGTTGGGAGCGGGGGGGATTATAGCCAAAAACATTCAGTACTTC CASSLTLGAGGIIAKNIQYF
- TRBJ2-1 TRBD2 TRBV9 TGTGCCAGCAGCGAATGGACTAGCGATGAGCAGTTCTTC CASSEWTSDEQFF
- TRBJ1-6 - TRBV28 TGTGCCAGCAGTTTCGGGGGGCCCCTCCACTTT CASSFGGPLHF
- TRBJ2-2 - TRBV19 TGTGCCAGTAGTCCCCAGGGGAACACCGGGGAGCTGTTTTTT CASSPQGNTGELFF
- TRBJ1-4 - TRBV2 TGTGCCAGCACCTTTGGAGTGGGTAATGAAAAACTGTTTTTT CASTFGVGNEKLFF
- TRBJ2-3 TRBD2 TRBV3-1/TRBV3-2 TGTGCCAGCAGGAGTAGCGGGAGTGCAGATACGCAGTATTTT CASRSSGSADTQYF
- TRBJ2-1 - TRBV29-1 TGCAGCGTTGATCAGGGGATTATTAATGAGCAGTTCTTC CSVDQGIINEQFF